This record looks at one TCR beta chain sequence and its context. Its antigen is unknown. The V gene lost 3 bases and the J gene lost 4 bases, with 12 bases spanning the gap. From germline, CDR1 is MNHEY and CDR2 SMNVEV (reference sequence). The CDR3 totals 14 residues. The timepoints at which blood was sampled were baseline, cycle 4 day 1, and cycle 7 day 1. Produced via immunoSEQ multiplex PCR; TCRdb's table is partial and in-frame only. The top ten clones hold about 5.5% of a sample with 70,000 to 85,000 clones, around 90% of them seen once. These data originate in a study of OX40 agonist ivuxolimab in advanced cancers. Study-level findings and limits: CD4+ and CD8+ blood T cells expanded clonally by week 6 at 0.1 to 3.0 mg/kg.

Sequenced here: CD4+ or CD8+ T cells sorted from blood, sampled in a trial of the OX40 agonist ivuxolimab. This sequence was found in an adult with an advanced solid tumor such as melanoma, head and neck, liver or kidney cancer. The chain combines TRBV27 with TRBJ2-5; tentative D call: TRBD2 (7 bases). The CDR3 DNA reads as TGTGCCAGCAGTTTGGTGGGGGGGCGAGAGACCCAGTACTTC. Translated: CASSLVGGRETQYF.